The clone carrying this T cell receptor beta chain occurred once. The CDR3 has 15 residues. Germline V lookup: CDR1 MNHEY, CDR2 SVGEGT. V dropped 6 bases and J dropped 0; count of bases not matched to a gene: 5. The data originate from a study of blood T cell repertoires in COVID-19. Across the whole study: Sample material is recorded as cDNA or gDNA derived from T cells, B-cell-depleted T cells, or PBMCs.

Per the original methods: Reference gene primers were amplified, and this amplification served to estimate nucleated cell counts. TCRdb's copy holds only in-frame clones and misses some; the assay was immunoSEQ multiplex PCR. That table is the source of V, J and clone size, and D and trimming were worked out from the DNA. The table records roughly 46,000 clones, 88% of them present only once. The sequencing sample was made of peripheral blood. The rearrangement uses TRBV6-2 or TRBV6-3 and TRBJ2-7; 10 nucleotides line up with TRBD2. This TCR was recovered from a man aged 45-60 years with active COVID-19. CDR3 bases: TGTGCCAGCAGCTCTAGCGGGGGAGGCTCCTACGAGCAGTACTTC. Translated: CASSSSGGGSYEQYF.